This passage covers 11 T cell receptor beta chains from one sample sequenced in a study of vaccination and CD4 T cells after COVID-19. Cultured CD4+ T-cell DNA underwent Oncomine TCR Beta short-read sequencing. TCRdb analysed the PCR reads with MiXCR anew, one entry per CDR3 protein. There are about 8,500 distinct CDR3 sequences in the sample; roughly a fifth occur only once, and about 20% lies in the top ten. The antigens for these receptors are not known. The treatment here: roughly 11-day PBMC culture with coronavirus spike peptide pools or control peptides (ViraFEST assay). Here the sequenced sample was CD4+ T cells from blood, cultured in vitro, taken after SARS-CoV-2 vaccination. The receptors derive from a human donor who had recovered from COVID-19.

J is TRBJ2-5 and V is TRBV5-1; tentatively, D is TRBD2 (5 bases). The CDR3 extends over 15 amino acids. V lost 0 bases to trimming and J lost 5 bases, with 14 bases between them. Germline V CDR1 and CDR2: SGHRS, YFSETQ. CDR3 amino acids: CASSLAASPEETQYF. The CDR3 coding sequence is TGCGCCAGCAGCTTGGCGGCTAGCCCTGAGGAGACCCAGTACTTC.

V is TRBV7-8 and J is TRBJ1-5; the match to TRBD1 covers 8 bases. The length of the CDR3 is 14 residues. With V trimmed by 5 bases and J by 4 bases, 4 bases remained unmatched. The germline gives CDR1 SGHVS, CDR2 FQNEAQ. The CDR3 DNA reads TGTGCCAGCAGCAGCAGACAGGGGAATCAGCCCCAGCATTTT. This codes for CASSSRQGNQPQHF.

This clonotype was picked up a small number of times. J is TRBJ2-3 and V is TRBV28; TRBD2 aligns across 11 bases. In germline, CDR1 is MDHEN, CDR2 SYDVKM. This CDR3 has 17 amino acids. Trimming at V came to 4 bases and at J to 5 bases, leaving 11 bases not matched to a gene. CDR3 region: CASSSLPSSGREDTQYF. Here the CDR3 DNA reads TGTGCCAGCAGTTCCCTCCCTAGTAGCGGGAGGGAAGATACGCAGTATTTT.

The chain uses TRBV5-6 and TRBJ2-3; D call uncertain. Trimming removed 5 bases from V and 6 bases from J, with 7 bases in between. The germline V gene encodes CDR1 SGHDT and CDR2 YYEEEE. This CDR3 is 11 amino acids long. The CDR3 DNA reads as TGTGCCAGCAGTAGGCGGGATACGCAGTATTTT. Protein: CASSRRDTQYF.

This clonotype has just a few counts. The rearrangement uses TRBV20-1 and TRBJ2-3; D is uncertain. V lost 5 bases to trimming and J lost 0 bases, with 18 bases between them. Germline lookup yields CDR1 DFQATT and CDR2 SNEGSKA (reference sequence). This CDR3 has 16 amino acids. CDR3 protein: CSASSFNSGSTDTQYF. CDR3 DNA sequence: TGCAGTGCTTCCTCTTTTAATAGTGGGAGCACAGATACGCAGTATTTT.

This clonotype appeared a few times. The chain has TRBV19 and TRBJ1-2; tentative D call: TRBD1 (5 bases). CDR1 and CDR2 (germline): LNHDA, SQIVND (reference sequence). The CDR3 spans 17 residues. V lost 2 bases, J lost 4 bases, and 20 bases lay in between. CDR3 residues: CASSISGGPTAGYGYTF. The CDR3 coding sequence is TGTGCCAGTAGTATAAGTGGGGGTCCGACAGCCGGCTATGGCTACACCTTC.

This CDR3 reads CSVGRRQGRNYGYTF. Here the CDR3 DNA reads TGCAGCGTTGGCAGAAGACAGGGAAGGAACTATGGCTACACCTTC. This chain uses TRBV29-1 with TRBJ1-2, with TRBD1 identical over 7 bases. Germline lookup yields CDR1 SQVTM and CDR2 ANQGSEA. This CDR3 is 15 amino acids long. V was clipped by 4 bases and J by 2 bases; unmatched bases: 10. Based on the CDR3 plus reference TRBV29-1 and TRBJ1-2, the full variable domain is SAVISQKPSRDICQRGTSLTIQCQVDSQVTMMFWYRQQPGQSLTLIATANQGSEATYESGFVIDKFPISRPNLTFSTLTVSNMSPEDSSIYLCSVGRRQGRNYGYTFGSGTRLTVV.

The rearrangement uses TRBV7-9 and TRBJ1-1, with D hard to call. Germline lookup yields CDR1 SEHNR and CDR2 FQNEAQ (reference sequence). There are 14 residues in the CDR3. Trimming removed 3 bases at V and 0 bases at J, with 8 bases between. In DNA form, the CDR3 reads TGTGCCAGCAGCTTGAGGCAGATGAACACTGAAGCTTTCTTT. Translating it yields CASSLRQMNTEAFF.

This clonotype was detected once. The J gene is TRBJ2-6, the V gene TRBV28; 8 bases fit TRBD1. The CDR3 runs 17 residues. V lost 6 bases and J lost 4; bases outside the gene matches: 11. The germline V gene has CDR1 MDHEN and CDR2 SYDVKM. For the CDR3, the DNA is TGTGCCAGCAGGCGGACAGGGTTCGGTAGAGGGGCCAACGTCCTGACTTTC. Translating gives CASRRTGFGRGANVLTF.

The chain joins TRBV5-8 to TRBJ2-6; D perhaps matches TRBD2 (6 bases). V dropped 1 base and J dropped 0 bases, with 8 bases sitting between them. Germline V lookup: CDR1 SGHTS, CDR2 YDEGEE. CDR3 length: 16 amino acids. DNA of the CDR3: TGTGCCAGCAGCTTGAGGCGGGGCTCTGGGGCCAACGTCCTGACTTTC. Protein sequence: CASSLRRGSGANVLTF.

By share, this clonotype counts as medium-sized. The gene calls are TRBV7-2 and TRBJ1-5; D is undetermined. This CDR3 spans 15 amino acids. In germline, CDR1 is SGHTA, CDR2 FQGNSA. V was cut by 1 base and J by 5 bases, with 12 bases left in between. Written as DNA, the CDR3 is TGTGCCAGCAGCTTAGGCCGGGCACCTGATCAGCCCCAGCATTTT. Amino acid sequence: CASSLGRAPDQPQHF. Looking up the rest from reference TRBV7-2 and TRBJ1-5 gives the full variable domain: GAGVSQSPSNKVTEKGKDVELRCDPISGHTALYWYRQSLGQGLEFLIYFQGNSAPDKSGLPSDRFSAERTGGSVSTLTIQRTQQEDSAVYLCASSLGRAPDQPQHFGDGTRLSIL.